Included here is one T cell receptor (beta chain) sequence, with context. This clone was picked up one time. What this receptor recognizes is not known. There are no base qualities to consult, and no much larger clone falls within one base. The sample originates from a study of cytomegalovirus exposure and HLA in healthy donors listed by TCRdb under 2017. Background for the entire study: An earlier analysis of approximately 640 of the donors reported more than 250 Gb of sequence data and roughly 110 million unique TCR beta sequences from some 180 million T cells. Among under 450 genotyped donors of the cohort, an average of about 240,000 unique TCR beta nucleotide sequences were sequenced per donor, roughly 20% of them non-productive. Roughly 300 gigabases of sequencing data and 70 million to 95 million unique TCR sequences made up an early release that covered 500 to 700 HLA-typed donors. Every discovery cohort repertoire had been produced on one sequencing platform. To decide whether each TCR beta V gene segment behaved as functional or pseudogenic, an earlier analysis of some 600 of the donors relied on high-throughput TCR beta sequencing. Roughly five DR-DQ haplotypes were treated as single units for association and clustering because of strong linkage in the cohort. Of the 350 to 450 genotyped donors, approximately 80% fell in the genetic ancestry cluster associated with self-reported Caucasian donors. The later analysis used no new phenotypic data to find candidate immune exposures, relying instead on TCR beta sequences and their occurrence across donors. A later analysis re-examined previously published TCR beta repertoires from more than 550 donors and added high-resolution HLA genotyping to investigate patterns of TCR occurrence. Class I and class II HLA loci were covered by the typing at four-digit resolution. Alongside the repertoire data, information on donor age, sex, ethnicity and CMV serostatus was compiled. Besides the first cohort of 500 to 700 subjects, a separate validation cohort made up of over a hundred different subjects was used. Genome-wide SNP genotypes for about three fifths of the roughly 700 donors were used in a later genetic analysis, which treated that subset as a discovery cohort. The number of typed donors differed by locus: about 629-640 for A, B, C, DRB1 and DQB1; some 500 for DQA1; 606 for DPA1; and some 430 for DPB1. The study used immunosequencing to profile the T cell repertoires of around 600 subjects and linked those repertoires to cytomegalovirus serostatus. The study aimed to test whether cataloging public T cell receptors could reveal signatures of past pathogen exposure. High-throughput TCR immunosequencing, statistical association of individual TCRs with disease status, and machine learning were combined to predict cytomegalovirus infection status. Overall study results and their limits: In a later genetic analysis, fewer N-insertions in productive TCRs were reported among donors in an Asian-associated ancestry cluster than the 666-donor mean. The earlier analysis of some 560 of the donors excluded roughly 17 rarely observed V segments, including chromosome 9 orphons, because counts were too low. In an earlier analysis of 450 to 750 of the donors, most TCR beta V segments appeared in productive rearrangements about 87% or about 30% of the time, broadly matching IMGT annotations. In a later analysis, HLA-associated TCR beta chains showed more clonal expansion and lower generation probabilities than non-associated chains that were equally common. Immune exposure information for the cohort was limited to CMV serostatus. A cluster of highly shared sequence variants was judged likely to be a technical artifact of the sequencing pipeline. A total of roughly 160 TCR beta chains were listed by the study as associated with cytomegalovirus. A further reported finding was that TCR beta sequences accurately predicted the HLA-A and HLA-B alleles for most subjects in the first cohort. An association between a missense DCLRE1C variant and V-gene and J-gene trimming of TCR beta chains was found in a later genetic analysis and replicated in an independent cohort. In a later analysis, TCR association rates were found to vary across HLA loci, with the most associated TCRs seen for DRB1 alleles and the fewest for HLA-C alleles. In a later analysis, around 15,000 TCR beta sequences were associated with specific HLA alleles at a false discovery rate of 0.05. Sequencing depth was assumed to be roughly uniform across donors in the presence/absence analyses, though that assumption may not hold. In vitro tests confirmed that a few of the cytomegalovirus-associated TCR beta chains recognize cytomegalovirus antigens. Cytomegalovirus status was reported to be diagnosed by the classifier with high specificity and sensitivity in both the original and validation cohorts. Because HLA typing was missing for some donors at each locus, association tests included only the typed subset. Strong co-occurrence of HLA alleles, especially DR and DQ, made assigning TCR associations to individual alleles difficult. It was suggested by the authors that the approach could potentially be generalized to other disease states and immunological phenotypes. In a later analysis, most CMV-associated TCR beta chains were found to appear HLA-restricted, with HLA associations seemingly driven largely by CMV exposure. While some public TCRs were present in many individuals, most TCR sequences turned up only very rarely across donors. In this cohort, only TCR beta chains were sequenced, and detectable features were limited by the absence of alpha or paired-chain data. Some IMGT-functional V segments, including TRBV6-2 and TRBV6-3, could not be distinguished by the 87-base-pair reads and were therefore excluded. Correlated functional status among segregating V segments might be attributable to linkage disequilibrium, but an unknown experimental factor could not be ruled out. In a later analysis, several top co-occurrence clusters were reported to appear linked to parvovirus B19, influenza, CMV and Epstein-Barr virus.

The library relied on the immunoSEQ multiplex PCR assay. A mixture of 60 forward primers for TCR Vbeta segments and 13 reverse primers for TCR Jbeta segments was used in the multiplex PCR. The CDR3 region of rearranged TCR beta genes was amplified from genomic DNA with a multiplex PCR assay. Amplified TCR beta libraries were sequenced as 87-base-pair reads on the Illumina HiSeq System. The paper's processing steps were these. Across the 670 or so repertoires, a later analysis counted about 81 million unique TCR beta chains, 9.5 million to 13 million of which were shared by at least two donors. To remove PCR and sequencing errors, raw reads were error-corrected and collapsed into unique sequences using a nearest-neighbor algorithm that merged closely related sequences. Alignment of CDR3 sequences to IMGT reference sequences was used to assign V, D and J gene segments. For a sequence to be retained, at least a six-nucleotide match to both a V gene segment and a J gene segment was required. Rearrangements were classified as productive when the CDR3 lacked stop codons and remained in frame with V and J, and all other rearrangements were classified as non-productive. Following IMGT convention, CDR3 was defined as the stretch from the second conserved V-encoded cysteine to the conserved J-encoded phenylalanine. Sequences without an unambiguous match to a single V gene segment were excluded from the earlier analysis of about 600 of the donors. An earlier analysis of fewer than 750 of the donors called V segments functional above 56.7% productive rearrangements and segregating when the between-donor standard deviation exceeded 5%. A statistical classification framework was developed to diagnose cytomegalovirus status using the catalog of TCR beta chain sequences. A later analysis assigned V and J genes by comparing TCR nucleotide sequences with IMGT/GENE-DB human TR gene sequences. A later analysis assigned CDR3 sequences and most-parsimonious VDJ recombination scenarios with the TCRdist pipeline. In a later analysis, every TCR beta chain was defined by the combination of its CDR3 amino acid sequence and its V-gene family, and reads without a unique V-gene family were dropped. In a later analysis, some 600 highly shared, low-generation-probability nucleotide sequences were removed to address suspected cross-contamination and a sequencing artifact. In a later analysis, a clonal expansion index for each public chain was calculated from normalized within-repertoire ranks of inferred template counts. Generation probabilities in a later analysis came from a VDJ recombination model fitted to out-of-frame rearrangements, and those results were checked against IGoR. In a later analysis, hypergeometric tests were used to score TCR-TCR, TCR-HLA and TCR-CMV co-occurrence, with a repertoire-size bias correction applied to TCR pairs. A later analysis estimated false discovery rates by permuting HLA or CMV assignments 20 times. A later analysis grouped co-occurring TCRs with DBSCAN, adding TCRdist sequence similarity when clustering within HLA-allele-positive subsets. For co-occurrence clustering, repertoires with fewer than 30,000 or more than 120,000 public chains were excluded, along with four or five repertoires with anomalous nucleotide sharing. TCRdb took this table from immuneACCESS and kept in-frame rearrangements with V and J called. Such tables lack part of the clones; where checked against another copy, unresolved V genes explain under half of the gap, and the rest is unexplained. V and J calls and clone size come straight from that table; D and trimming were deduced from the DNA. The sample table shows around 150,000 clones, and roughly 84% are seen once. Jointly, the top ten make up about 2% of the sample.

Between the V and J ends, shortened by 0 bases and 1 base respectively, the junction contains 9 bases. Reading the germline V gene gives CDR1 SGHTA and CDR2 FQGTGA. CDR3 length: 15 amino acids, cysteine to phenylalanine. This entry keeps only the CDR3 DNA: 45 bases, framed from base 1. The cohort comprised hundreds of healthy bone marrow donors. Cohort members were all nominally healthy when sampled, although unrecorded immune exposures were likely present. The donor tested CMV seropositive and was one of the 289 seropositive cohort members. Each donor provided a peripheral blood sample, and peripheral blood mononuclear cells were used for TCR beta sequencing. Genomic DNA was extracted from the blood cell samples with the Qiagen DNeasy Blood Extraction Kit.

The sample consisted of PBMCs. The chain is assembled from TRBV7-3 and TRBJ1-1; no D gene call is confident. The receptor's source is a man between 18 and 35 years old in good health and CMV-seropositive. The nucleotides read TGTGCCAGCAGCTTAACGGGTACAGCGAACACTGAAGCTTTCTTT. Its translation is CASSLTGTANTEAFF.